The TCR beta chain described here comes from a study of blood T cells in healthy people across ages. Study-level results: A conclusive naive versus antigen-experienced comparison was prevented by the unsorted PBMCs. Naive T cell percentage by flow cytometry tracked strongly with beta diversity. Investigators viewed diversity estimates from one million T cells as underestimates, the study reported.

The authors extracted at least 5 micrograms of total RNA per sample. Points on this clonotype: The antigen remains unidentified.

With a J-beta primer mix and a sample-barcoded 5' primer, a second PCR ran about 7 to 12 cycles. MiXCR was run by TCRdb on the 5' RACE reads, yielding one entry per CDR3 protein. In the table there are about 760,000 distinct CDR3 sequences, more than 50% of which are singletons. Sequenced sample: blood. The receptor's source is a man in his forties in good health.

CDR3 bases: TGTGCCAGCAGCTTAGGACTTGGGCTAGATACGCAGTATTTT. Translated: CASSLGLGLDTQYF. The genes are TRBV7-2 and TRBJ2-3; D call uncertain. The V end was cut by 1 base, the J end by 5 bases, with 10 bases between. The CDR3 is made up of 14 amino acids. Germline V gene sequence: CDR1 SGHTA, CDR2 FQGNSA.